This T cell receptor beta chain was sequenced for a study of cytomegalovirus exposure and HLA in healthy donors. Study-level findings and limits: Rare sequences made up most TCRs, while some public TCRs were found in many donors. It was reportedly the case that the classifier diagnosed cytomegalovirus status with high specificity and sensitivity.

J lost 4 bases, V lost 2 bases, and 6 bases had no gene match. In germline, CDR1 is SGHRS, CDR2 YFSETQ. The CDR3 consists of 16 residues. This clone was picked up one time. Its antigen is unidentified. The data were produced by immunoSEQ multiplex PCR, yet TCRdb's version contains in-frame clones alone and is incomplete. The profile shows around 190,000 clones, approximately 89% of them singletons. The donors were members of the validation cohort comprising 120 subjects, separate from the roughly 700-subject first cohort. The V gene is TRBV5-1, the J gene TRBJ2-5, with 12 positions matching TRBD2. This TCR was sampled from a man between 25 and 39 years old in good health and CMV-seropositive. The specimen sequenced was PBMCs. The CDR3 spells CASSLRLAGVGETQYF. The DNA of the CDR3 is TGCGCCAGCAGCTTACGACTAGCGGGAGTGGGAGAGACCCAGTACTTC.